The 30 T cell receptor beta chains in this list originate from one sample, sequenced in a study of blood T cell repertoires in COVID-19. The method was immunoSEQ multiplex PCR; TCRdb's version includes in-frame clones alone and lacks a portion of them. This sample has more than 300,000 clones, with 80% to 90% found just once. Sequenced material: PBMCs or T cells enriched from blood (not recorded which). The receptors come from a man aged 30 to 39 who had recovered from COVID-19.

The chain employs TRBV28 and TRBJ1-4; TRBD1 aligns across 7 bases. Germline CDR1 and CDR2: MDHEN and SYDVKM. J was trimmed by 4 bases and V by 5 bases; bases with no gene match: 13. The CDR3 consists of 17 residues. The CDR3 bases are TGTGCCAGCAGTCTAGAACCTCTCCGGGACAGTAATGAAAAACTGTTTTTT. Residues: CASSLEPLRDSNEKLFF.

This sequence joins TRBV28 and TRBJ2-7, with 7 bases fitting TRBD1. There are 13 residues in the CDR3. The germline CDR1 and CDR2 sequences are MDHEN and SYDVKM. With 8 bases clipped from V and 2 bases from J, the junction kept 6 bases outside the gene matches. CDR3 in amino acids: CASRRDSPYEQYF. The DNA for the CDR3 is TGTGCCAGCCGCCGGGACAGTCCCTACGAGCAGTACTTC.

In DNA, the CDR3 is TGCGCCAGCAGCTTGAAGGCAGGCCTTGTCAACACTGAAGCTTTCTTT. This encodes CASSLKAGLVNTEAFF. The rearrangement joins TRBV5-1 to TRBJ1-1; D call uncertain. The CDR3 loop spans 16 amino acids. Deletions cut 1 base from V and 2 bases from J, with 15 bases between. In germline, CDR1 is SGHRS, CDR2 YFSETQ.

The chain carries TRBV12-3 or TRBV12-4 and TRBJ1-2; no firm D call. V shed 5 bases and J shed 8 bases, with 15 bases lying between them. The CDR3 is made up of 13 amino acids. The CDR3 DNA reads TGTGCCAGCAGTCTCCGACTGTCGTGGGGCTACACCTTC. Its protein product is CASSLRLSWGYTF.

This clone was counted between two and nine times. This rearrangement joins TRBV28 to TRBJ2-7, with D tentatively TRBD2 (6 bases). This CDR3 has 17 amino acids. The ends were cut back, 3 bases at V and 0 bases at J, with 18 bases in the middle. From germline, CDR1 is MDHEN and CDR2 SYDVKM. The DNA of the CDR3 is TGTGCCAGCAGTTTTTGGGTCGGGGACTTGAGCTCCTACGAGCAGTACTTC. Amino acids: CASSFWVGDLSSYEQYF.

CDR3 in amino acids: CATSTGPRTSGYIQYF. CDR3 DNA: TGTGCCACCAGCACCGGACCCCGGACTAGCGGATACATTCAGTACTTC. The chain joins TRBV15 to TRBJ2-4, with 10 bases matching TRBD2. Germline loops: CDR1 LNHNV, CDR2 YYDKDF (reference sequence). The CDR3 runs to 16 residues. The trim removed 4 bases at V and 8 bases at J, leaving 11 bases unmatched.

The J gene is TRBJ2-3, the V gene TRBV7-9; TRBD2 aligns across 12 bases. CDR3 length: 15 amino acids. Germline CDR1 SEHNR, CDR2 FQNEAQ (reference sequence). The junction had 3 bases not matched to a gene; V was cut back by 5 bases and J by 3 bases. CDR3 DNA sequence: TGTGCCAGCAGCAGGACTAGCGGGGAAACAGATACGCAGTATTTT. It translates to CASSRTSGETDTQYF. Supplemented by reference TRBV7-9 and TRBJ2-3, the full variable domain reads DTGVSQNPRHKITKRGQNVTFRCDPISEHNRLYWYRQTLGQGPEFLTYFQNEAQLEKSRLLSDRFSAERPKGSFSTLEIQRTEQGDSAMYLCASSRTSGETDTQYFGPGTRLTVL.

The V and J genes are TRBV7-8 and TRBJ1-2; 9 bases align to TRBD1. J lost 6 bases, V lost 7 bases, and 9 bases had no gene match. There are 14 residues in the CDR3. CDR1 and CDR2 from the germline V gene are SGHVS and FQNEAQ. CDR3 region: CASNSQGARNGYTF. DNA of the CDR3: TGTGCCAGCAACTCACAGGGGGCAAGGAATGGCTACACCTTC.

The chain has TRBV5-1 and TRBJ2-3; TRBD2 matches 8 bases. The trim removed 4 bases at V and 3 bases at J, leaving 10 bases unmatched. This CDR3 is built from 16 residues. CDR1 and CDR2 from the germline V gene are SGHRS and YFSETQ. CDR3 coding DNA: TGCGCCAGCAGCCCCGCGCGCGGGGGGTATACAGATACGCAGTATTTT. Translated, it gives CASSPARGGYTDTQYF.

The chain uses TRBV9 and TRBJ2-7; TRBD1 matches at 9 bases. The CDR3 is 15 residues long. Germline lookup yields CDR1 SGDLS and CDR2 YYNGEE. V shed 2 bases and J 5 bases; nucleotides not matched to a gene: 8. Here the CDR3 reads CASSVSRTGAHEQYF. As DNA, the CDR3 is TGTGCCAGCAGCGTGAGTAGGACAGGGGCCCACGAGCAGTACTTC.

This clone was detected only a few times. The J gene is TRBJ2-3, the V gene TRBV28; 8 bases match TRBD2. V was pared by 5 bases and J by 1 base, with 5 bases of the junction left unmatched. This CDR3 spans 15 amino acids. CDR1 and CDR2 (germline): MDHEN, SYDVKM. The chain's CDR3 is CASSDRRGGTDTQYF. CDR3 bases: TGTGCCAGCAGTGATAGGCGGGGGGGCACAGATACGCAGTATTTT.

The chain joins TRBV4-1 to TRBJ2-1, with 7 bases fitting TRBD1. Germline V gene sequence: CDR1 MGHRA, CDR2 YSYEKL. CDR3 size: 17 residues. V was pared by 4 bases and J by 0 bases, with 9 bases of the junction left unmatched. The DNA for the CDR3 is TGCGCCAGCAGCCCATTCGAGACAGGGAGCTCCTACAATGAGCAGTTCTTC. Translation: CASSPFETGSSYNEQFF.

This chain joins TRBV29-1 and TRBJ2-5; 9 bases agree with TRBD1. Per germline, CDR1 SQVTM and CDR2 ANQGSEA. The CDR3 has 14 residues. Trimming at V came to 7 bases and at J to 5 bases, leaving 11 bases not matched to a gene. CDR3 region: CSAEGTGLRETQYF. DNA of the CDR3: TGCAGCGCCGAAGGGACAGGGTTGAGGGAGACCCAGTACTTC.

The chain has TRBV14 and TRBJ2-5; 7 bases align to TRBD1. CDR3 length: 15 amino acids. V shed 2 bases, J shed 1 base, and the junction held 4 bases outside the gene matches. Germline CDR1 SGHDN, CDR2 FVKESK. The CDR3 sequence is CASSQTGTVQETQYF. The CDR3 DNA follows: TGTGCCAGCAGCCAAACCGGGACAGTCCAAGAGACCCAGTACTTC.

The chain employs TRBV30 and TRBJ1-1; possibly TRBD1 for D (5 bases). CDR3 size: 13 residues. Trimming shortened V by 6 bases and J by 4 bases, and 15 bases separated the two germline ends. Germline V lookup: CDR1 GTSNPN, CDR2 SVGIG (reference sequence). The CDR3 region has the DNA TGTGCCTGTCATGGCTGGGACTTCACTGAAGCTTTCTTT. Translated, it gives CACHGWDFTEAFF.

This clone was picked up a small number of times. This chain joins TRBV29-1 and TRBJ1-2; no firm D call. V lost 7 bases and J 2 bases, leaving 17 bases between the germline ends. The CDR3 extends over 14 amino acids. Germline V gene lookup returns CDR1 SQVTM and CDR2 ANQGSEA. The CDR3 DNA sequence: TGCAGCGCCTTGGGCGCAGCCTCAAACTATGGCTACACCTTC. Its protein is CSALGAASNYGYTF.

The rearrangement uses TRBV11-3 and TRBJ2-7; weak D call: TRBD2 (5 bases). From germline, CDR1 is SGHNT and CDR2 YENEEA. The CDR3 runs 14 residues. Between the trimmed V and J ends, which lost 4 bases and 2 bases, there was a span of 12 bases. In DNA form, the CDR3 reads TGTGCCAGCAGCTCCCGGGATGGGGCCTACGAGCAGTACTTC. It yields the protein CASSSRDGAYEQYF.

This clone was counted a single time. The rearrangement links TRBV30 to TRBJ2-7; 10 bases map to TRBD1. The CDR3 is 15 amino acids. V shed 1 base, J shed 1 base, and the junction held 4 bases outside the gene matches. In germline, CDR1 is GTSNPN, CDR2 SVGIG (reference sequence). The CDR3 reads CAWSAGTGASYEQYF. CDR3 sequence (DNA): TGTGCCTGGAGTGCCGGGACAGGGGCATCCTACGAGCAGTACTTC.

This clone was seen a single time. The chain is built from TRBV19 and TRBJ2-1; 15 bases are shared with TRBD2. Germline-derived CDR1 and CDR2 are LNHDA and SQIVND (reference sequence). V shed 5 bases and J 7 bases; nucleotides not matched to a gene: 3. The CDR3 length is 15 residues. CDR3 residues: CASSPGLAGGNEQFF. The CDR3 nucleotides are TGTGCCAGTAGTCCCGGACTAGCGGGGGGGAATGAGCAGTTCTTC.

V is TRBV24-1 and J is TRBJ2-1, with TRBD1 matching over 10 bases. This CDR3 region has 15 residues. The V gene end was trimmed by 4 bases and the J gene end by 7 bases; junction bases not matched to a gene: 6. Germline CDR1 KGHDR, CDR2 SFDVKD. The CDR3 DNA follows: TGTGCCACCAGTGACCCCGGACAGGGGGAAAATGAGCAGTTCTTC. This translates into CATSDPGQGENEQFF.

The CDR3 sequence is CASSSHLGSGELFF. The CDR3 DNA reads TGTGCCAGCAGCTCCCATTTGGGGAGCGGGGAGCTGTTTTTT. The chain links TRBV7-9 to TRBJ2-2; D might be TRBD2 (5 bases). V was pared by 4 bases and J by 7 bases, with 13 bases between. The CDR3 covers 14 residues. Germline V CDR1 and CDR2: SEHNR, FQNEAQ (reference sequence). The whole variable domain, remainder taken from reference TRBV7-9 and TRBJ2-2, is DTGVSQNPRHKITKRGQNVTFRCDPISEHNRLYWYRQTLGQGPEFLTYFQNEAQLEKSRLLSDRFSAERPKGSFSTLEIQRTEQGDSAMYLCASSSHLGSGELFFGEGSRLTVL.

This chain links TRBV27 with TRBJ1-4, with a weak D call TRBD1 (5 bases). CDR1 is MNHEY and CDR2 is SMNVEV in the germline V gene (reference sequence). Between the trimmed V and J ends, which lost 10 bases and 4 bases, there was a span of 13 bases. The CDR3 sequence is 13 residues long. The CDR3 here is CATRGDVNEKLFF. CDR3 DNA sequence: TGTGCCACGCGCGGGGACGTTAATGAAAAACTGTTTTTT.

CDR3 residues: CASSIGGYYNEQFF. As DNA, the CDR3 is TGTGCCAGCAGCATCGGGGGATACTACAATGAGCAGTTCTTC. The chain has TRBV28 and TRBJ2-1, with a tentative D call TRBD2 (6 bases). Trimming removed 6 bases from V and 3 bases from J, with 12 bases in between. Germline values: CDR1 MDHEN, CDR2 SYDVKM. The length of the CDR3 is 14 residues.

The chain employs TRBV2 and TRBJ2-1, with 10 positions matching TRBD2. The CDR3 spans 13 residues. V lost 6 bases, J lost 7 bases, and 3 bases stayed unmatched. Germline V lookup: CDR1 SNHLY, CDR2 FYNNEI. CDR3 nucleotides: TGTGCCAGCAGAAAGCGGGAGGGGAATGAGCAGTTCTTC. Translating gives CASRKREGNEQFF.

The CDR3 region has the DNA TGTGCCAGTATCTTCGGCACTGAAGCTTTCTTT. Its translation is CASIFGTEAFF. This rearrangement joins TRBV19 to TRBJ1-1; D remains unclear. V was cut by 7 bases and J by 4 bases, with 7 bases left in between. Germline V gene data show CDR1 as LNHDA and CDR2 as SQIVND (reference sequence). The CDR3 covers 11 residues.

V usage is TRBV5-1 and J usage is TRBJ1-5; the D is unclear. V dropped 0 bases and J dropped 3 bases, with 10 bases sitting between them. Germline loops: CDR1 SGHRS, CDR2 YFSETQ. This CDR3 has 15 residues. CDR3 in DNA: TGCGCCAGCAGCTTGGGGTCGGGATACAATCAGCCCCAGCATTTT. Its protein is CASSLGSGYNQPQHF.

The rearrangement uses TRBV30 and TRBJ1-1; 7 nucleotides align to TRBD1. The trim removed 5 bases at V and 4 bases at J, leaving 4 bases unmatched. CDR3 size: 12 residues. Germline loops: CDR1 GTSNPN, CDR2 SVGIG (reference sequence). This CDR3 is CAWAGGSTEAFF. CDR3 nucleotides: TGTGCCTGGGCAGGGGGTAGCACTGAAGCTTTCTTT. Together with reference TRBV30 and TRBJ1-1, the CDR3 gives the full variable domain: SQTIHQWPATLVQPVGSPLSLECTVEGTSNPNLYWYRQAAGRGLQLLFYSVGIGQISSEVPQNLSASRPQDRQFILSSKKLLLSDSGFYLCAWAGGSTEAFFGQGTRLTVV.

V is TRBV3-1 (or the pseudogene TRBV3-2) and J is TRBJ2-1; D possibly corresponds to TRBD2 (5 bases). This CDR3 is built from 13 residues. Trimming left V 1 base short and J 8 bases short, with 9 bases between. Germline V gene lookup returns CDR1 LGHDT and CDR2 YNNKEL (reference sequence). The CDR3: CASSQVLADEQFF. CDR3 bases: TGTGCCAGCAGCCAAGTCCTAGCCGATGAGCAGTTCTTC.

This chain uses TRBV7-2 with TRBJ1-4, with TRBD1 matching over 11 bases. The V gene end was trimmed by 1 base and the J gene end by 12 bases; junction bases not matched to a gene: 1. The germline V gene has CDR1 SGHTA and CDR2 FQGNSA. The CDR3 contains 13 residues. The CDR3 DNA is TGTGCCAGCAGCTTAGGGGGACAGGGGGAACTGTTTTTT. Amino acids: CASSLGGQGELFF.

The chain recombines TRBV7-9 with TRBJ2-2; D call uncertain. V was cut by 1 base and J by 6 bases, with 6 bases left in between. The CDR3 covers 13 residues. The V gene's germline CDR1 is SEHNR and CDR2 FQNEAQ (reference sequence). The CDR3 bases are TGTGCCAGCAGCTTAGGGTCGGCCGGGGAGCTGTTTTTT. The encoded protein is CASSLGSAGELFF.